This TCR beta chain was recorded in a study of PD-1 blockade in classical Hodgkin lymphoma. Study-level findings and limits: By cycle point C4D1, TCR diversity had risen significantly in CD4+ cells (but not CD8+ cells). Causes of the repertoire differences remain undefined, possibly disease activity or prior therapy. Baseline diversity resembling that of newly diagnosed patients was seen in complete responders.

With regard to this clone: No antigen is known for it.

Profiling relied on immunoSEQ multiplex PCR, and the TCRdb table lists in-frame clones only, not all of them. The table records about 7,000 clones, 76% of them present only once. Time point reported: cycle 4 day 1 (C4D1), after less than 7 weeks of nivolumab. Each patient's relapse followed autologous stem cell transplantation, and brentuximab vedotin exposure varied. This receptor was identified in a human donor with classical Hodgkin lymphoma. The specimen comprised peripheral blood mononuclear cells (PBMCs), sampled before the fourth cycle of nivolumab.

The CDR3 protein is CAISEGQGRNTEAFF. The CDR3 coding sequence is TGTGCCATCAGTGAGGGACAGGGGAGGAACACTGAAGCTTTCTTT. This chain uses TRBV10-3 with TRBJ1-1; 9 nucleotides line up with TRBD1. The junction had 2 bases not matched to a gene; V was cut back by 2 bases and J by 1 base. CDR3 length: 15 amino acids. Germline CDR1 reads ENHRY; CDR2 reads SYGVKD.